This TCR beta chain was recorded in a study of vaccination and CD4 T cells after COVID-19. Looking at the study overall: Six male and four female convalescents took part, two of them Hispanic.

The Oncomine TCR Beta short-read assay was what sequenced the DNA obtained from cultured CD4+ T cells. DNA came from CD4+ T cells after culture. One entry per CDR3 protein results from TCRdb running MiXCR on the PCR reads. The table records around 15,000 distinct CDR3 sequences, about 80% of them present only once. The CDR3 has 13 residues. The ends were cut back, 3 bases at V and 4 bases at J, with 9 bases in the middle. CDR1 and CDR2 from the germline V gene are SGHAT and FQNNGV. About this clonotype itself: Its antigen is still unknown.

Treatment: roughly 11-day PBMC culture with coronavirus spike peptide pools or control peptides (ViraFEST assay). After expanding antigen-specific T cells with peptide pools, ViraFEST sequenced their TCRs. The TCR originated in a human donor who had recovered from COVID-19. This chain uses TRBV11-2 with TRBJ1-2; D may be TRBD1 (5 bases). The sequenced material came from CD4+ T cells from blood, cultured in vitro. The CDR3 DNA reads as TGTGCCAGCAGCTTGAGGACAAGCTATGGCTACACCTTC. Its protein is CASSLRTSYGYTF.